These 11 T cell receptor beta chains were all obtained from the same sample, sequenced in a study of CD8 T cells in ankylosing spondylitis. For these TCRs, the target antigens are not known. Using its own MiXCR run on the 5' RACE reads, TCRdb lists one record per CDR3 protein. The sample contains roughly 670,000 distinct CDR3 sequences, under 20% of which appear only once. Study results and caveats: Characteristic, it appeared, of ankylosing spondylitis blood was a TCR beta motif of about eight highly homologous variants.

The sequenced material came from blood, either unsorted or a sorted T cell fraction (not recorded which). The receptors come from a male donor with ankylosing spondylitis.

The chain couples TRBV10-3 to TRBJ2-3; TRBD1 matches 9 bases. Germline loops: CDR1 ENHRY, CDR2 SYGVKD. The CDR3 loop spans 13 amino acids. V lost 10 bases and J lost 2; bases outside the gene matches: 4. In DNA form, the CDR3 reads TGTGCCACGGGGGACAGGGTCACAGATACGCAGTATTTT. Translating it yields CATGDRVTDTQYF.

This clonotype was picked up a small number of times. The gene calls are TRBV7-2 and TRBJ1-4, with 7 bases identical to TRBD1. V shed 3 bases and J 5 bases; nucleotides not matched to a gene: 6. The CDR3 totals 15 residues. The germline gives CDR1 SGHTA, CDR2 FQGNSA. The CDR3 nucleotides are TGTGCCAGCAGCTTTCAGGCAGGGGGAAATGAAAAACTGTTTTTT. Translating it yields CASSFQAGGNEKLFF.

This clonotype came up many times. The chain's CDR3 is CASSQPNSGANVLTF. The CDR3 DNA sequence: TGCGCCAGCAGCCAACCCAATTCGGGGGCCAACGTCCTGACTTTC. V gene TRBV4-1 combines with J gene TRBJ2-6; no definite D call. V lost 2 bases and J 4 bases, leaving 9 bases between the germline ends. Germline values: CDR1 MGHRA, CDR2 YSYEKL. This CDR3 is built from 15 residues.

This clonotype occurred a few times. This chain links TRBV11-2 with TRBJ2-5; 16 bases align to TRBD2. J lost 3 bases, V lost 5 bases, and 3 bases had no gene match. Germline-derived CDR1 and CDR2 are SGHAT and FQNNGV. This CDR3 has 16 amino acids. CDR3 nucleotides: TGTGCCAGCAGCACGGGGACTAGCGGGAGGGAAGAGACCCAGTACTTC. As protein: CASSTGTSGREETQYF. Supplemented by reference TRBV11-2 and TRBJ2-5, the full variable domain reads EAGVAQSPRYKIIEKRQSVAFWCNPISGHATLYWYQQILGQGPKLLIQFQNNGVVDDSQLPKDRFSAERLKGVDSTLKIQPAKLEDSAVYLCASSTGTSGREETQYFGPGTRLLVL.

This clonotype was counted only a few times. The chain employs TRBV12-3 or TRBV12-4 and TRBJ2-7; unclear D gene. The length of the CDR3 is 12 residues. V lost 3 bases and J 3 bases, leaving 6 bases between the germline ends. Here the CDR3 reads CASSLPDYEQYF. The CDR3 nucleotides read TGTGCCAGCAGTTTGCCCGACTACGAGCAGTACTTC.

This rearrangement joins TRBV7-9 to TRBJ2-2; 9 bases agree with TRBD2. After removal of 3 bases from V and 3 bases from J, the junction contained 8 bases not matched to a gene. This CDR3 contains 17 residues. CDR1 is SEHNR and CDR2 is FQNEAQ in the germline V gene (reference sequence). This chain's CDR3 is CASSFVGEREDTGELFF. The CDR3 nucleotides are TGTGCCAGCAGCTTCGTGGGAGAGCGGGAGGACACCGGGGAGCTGTTTTTT.

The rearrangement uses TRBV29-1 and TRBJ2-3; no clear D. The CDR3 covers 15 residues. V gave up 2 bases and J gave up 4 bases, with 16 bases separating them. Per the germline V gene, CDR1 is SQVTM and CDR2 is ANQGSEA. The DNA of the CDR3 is TGCAGCGTTGAACCTTATGAGGTTGAGGCAGATACGCAGTATTTT. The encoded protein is CSVEPYEVEADTQYF.

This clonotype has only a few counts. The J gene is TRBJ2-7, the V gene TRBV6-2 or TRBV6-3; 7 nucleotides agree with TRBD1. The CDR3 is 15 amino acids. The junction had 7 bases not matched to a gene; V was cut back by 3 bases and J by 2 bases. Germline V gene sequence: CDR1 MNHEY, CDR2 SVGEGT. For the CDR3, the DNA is TGTGCCAGCAGTTATTCCATCGGACAGGCCTACGAGCAGTACTTC. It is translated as CASSYSIGQAYEQYF.

The CDR3 loop reads CAWSEGGGPYNEQFF. In DNA, the CDR3 is TGTGCCTGGAGTGAGGGCGGGGGCCCTTACAATGAGCAGTTCTTC. The chain combines TRBV30 with TRBJ2-1; weak D call: TRBD2 (7 bases). Germline V CDR1 and CDR2: GTSNPN, SVGIG (reference sequence). This CDR3 has 15 residues. The V end was cut by 1 base, the J end by 4 bases, with 14 bases between. Variable domain in full (rest from reference TRBV30 and TRBJ2-1): SQTIHQWPATLVQPVGSPLSLECTVEGTSNPNLYWYRQAAGRGLQLLFYSVGIGQISSEVPQNLSASRPQDRQFILSSKKLLLSDSGFYLCAWSEGGGPYNEQFFGPGTRLTVL.

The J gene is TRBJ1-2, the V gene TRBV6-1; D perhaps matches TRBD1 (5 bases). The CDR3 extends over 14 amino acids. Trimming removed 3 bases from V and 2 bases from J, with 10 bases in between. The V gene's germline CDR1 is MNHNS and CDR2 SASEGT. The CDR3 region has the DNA TGTGCCAGCAGTGAGGTCAGGGCAAACTATGGCTACACCTTC. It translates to CASSEVRANYGYTF.

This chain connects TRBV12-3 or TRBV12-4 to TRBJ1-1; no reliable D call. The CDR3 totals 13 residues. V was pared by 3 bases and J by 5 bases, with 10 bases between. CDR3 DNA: TGTGCCAGCAGTTTGTTTCCGGGAACTGAAGCTTTCTTT. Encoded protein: CASSLFPGTEAFF.